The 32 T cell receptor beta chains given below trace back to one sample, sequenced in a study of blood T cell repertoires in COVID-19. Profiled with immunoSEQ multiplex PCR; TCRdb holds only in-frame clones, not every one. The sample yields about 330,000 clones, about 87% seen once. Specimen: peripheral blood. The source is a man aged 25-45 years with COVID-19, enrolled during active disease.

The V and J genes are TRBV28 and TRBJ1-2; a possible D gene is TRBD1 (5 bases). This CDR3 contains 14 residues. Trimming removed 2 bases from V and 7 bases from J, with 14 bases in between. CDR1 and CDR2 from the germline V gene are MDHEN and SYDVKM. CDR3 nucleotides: TGTGCCAGCAGTTTAAGGCAGGGCTTGGGTGGCTACACCTTC. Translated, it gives CASSLRQGLGGYTF.

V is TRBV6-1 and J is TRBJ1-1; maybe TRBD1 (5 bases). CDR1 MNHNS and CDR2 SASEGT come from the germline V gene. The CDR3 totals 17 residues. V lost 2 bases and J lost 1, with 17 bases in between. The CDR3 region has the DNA TGTGCCAGCAGTGAAATAAGGGGATTTAACAAGAACACTGAAGCTTTCTTT. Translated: CASSEIRGFNKNTEAFF.

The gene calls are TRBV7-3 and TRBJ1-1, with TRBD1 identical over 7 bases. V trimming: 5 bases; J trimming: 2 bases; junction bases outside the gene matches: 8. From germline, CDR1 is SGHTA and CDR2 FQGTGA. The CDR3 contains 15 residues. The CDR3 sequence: CASSRTGVVNTEAFF. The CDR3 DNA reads TGTGCCAGCAGCCGAACAGGGGTGGTAAACACTGAAGCTTTCTTT.

The CDR3 loop is CATSRTGAGTDTQYF. The CDR3 DNA reads as TGTGCCACCAGCAGAACAGGGGCCGGGACAGATACGCAGTATTTT. The rearrangement joins TRBV15 to TRBJ2-3, with 7 positions matching TRBD1. The J segment lost 3 bases and the V segment lost 2 bases, leaving 5 bases of the junction unmatched. CDR3 length: 15 residues. Looked up from germline, CDR1 is LNHNV and CDR2 is YYDKDF (reference sequence).

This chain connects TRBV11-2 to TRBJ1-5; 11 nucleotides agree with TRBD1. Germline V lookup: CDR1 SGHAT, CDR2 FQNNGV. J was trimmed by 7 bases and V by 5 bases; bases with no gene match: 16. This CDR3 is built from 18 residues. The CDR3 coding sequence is TGTGCCAGCAGCCGCGGACCCGGGACAGGGGGTTTCGGACAGCCCCAGCATTTT. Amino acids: CASSRGPGTGGFGQPQHF. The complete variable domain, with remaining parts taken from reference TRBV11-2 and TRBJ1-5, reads EAGVAQSPRYKIIEKRQSVAFWCNPISGHATLYWYQQILGQGPKLLIQFQNNGVVDDSQLPKDRFSAERLKGVDSTLKIQPAKLEDSAVYLCASSRGPGTGGFGQPQHFGDGTRLSIL.

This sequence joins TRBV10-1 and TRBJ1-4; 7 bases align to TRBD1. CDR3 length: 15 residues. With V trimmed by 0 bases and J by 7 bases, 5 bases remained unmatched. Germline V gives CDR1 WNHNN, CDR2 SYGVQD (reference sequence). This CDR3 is CASSESTQGSEKLFF. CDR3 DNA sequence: TGCGCCAGCAGTGAGTCGACACAGGGGTCTGAAAAACTGTTTTTT.

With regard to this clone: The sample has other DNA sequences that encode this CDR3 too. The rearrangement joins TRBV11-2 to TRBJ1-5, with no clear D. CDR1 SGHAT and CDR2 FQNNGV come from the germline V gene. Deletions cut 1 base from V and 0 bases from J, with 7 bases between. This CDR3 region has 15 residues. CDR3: CASSLGGVSNQPQHF. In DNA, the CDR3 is TGTGCCAGCAGCTTAGGGGGAGTTAGCAATCAGCCCCAGCATTTT.

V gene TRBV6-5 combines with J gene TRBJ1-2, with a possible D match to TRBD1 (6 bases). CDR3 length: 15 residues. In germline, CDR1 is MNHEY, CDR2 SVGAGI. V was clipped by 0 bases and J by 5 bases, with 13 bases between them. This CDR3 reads CASSYSAEGGYGYTF. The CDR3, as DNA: TGTGCCAGCAGTTACTCTGCGGAGGGGGGGTATGGCTACACCTTC.

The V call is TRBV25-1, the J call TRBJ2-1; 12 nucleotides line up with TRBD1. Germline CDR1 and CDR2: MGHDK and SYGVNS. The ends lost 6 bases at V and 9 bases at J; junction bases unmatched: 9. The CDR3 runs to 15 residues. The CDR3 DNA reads TGTGCCAGCAGCCACCGGGACAGGGGGCGAGGTGAGCAGTTCTTC. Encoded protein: CASSHRDRGRGEQFF.

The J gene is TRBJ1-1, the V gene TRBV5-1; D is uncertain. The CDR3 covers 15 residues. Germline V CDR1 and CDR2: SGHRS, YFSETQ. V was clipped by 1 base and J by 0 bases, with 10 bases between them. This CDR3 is CASSLTPTMNTEAFF. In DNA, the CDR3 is TGCGCCAGCAGCTTGACCCCGACTATGAACACTGAAGCTTTCTTT.

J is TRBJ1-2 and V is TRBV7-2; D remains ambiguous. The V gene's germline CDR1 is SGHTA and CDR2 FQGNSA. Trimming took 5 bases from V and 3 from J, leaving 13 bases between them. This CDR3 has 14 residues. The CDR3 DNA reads TGTGCCAGCAGCCCCGGAGGGTCCGACTATGGCTACACCTTC. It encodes CASSPGGSDYGYTF.

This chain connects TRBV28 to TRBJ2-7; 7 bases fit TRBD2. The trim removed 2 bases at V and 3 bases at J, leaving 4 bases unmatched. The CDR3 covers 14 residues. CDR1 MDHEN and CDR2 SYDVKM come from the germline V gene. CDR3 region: CASSLAGAVYEQYF. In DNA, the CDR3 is TGTGCCAGCAGTTTAGCGGGAGCTGTCTACGAGCAGTACTTC.

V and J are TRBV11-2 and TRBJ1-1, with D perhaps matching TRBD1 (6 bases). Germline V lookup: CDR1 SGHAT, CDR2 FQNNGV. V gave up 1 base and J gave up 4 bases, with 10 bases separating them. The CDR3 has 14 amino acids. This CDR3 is CASSLVGAGTEAFF. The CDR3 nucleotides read TGTGCCAGCAGCTTAGTGGGGGCCGGCACTGAAGCTTTCTTT.

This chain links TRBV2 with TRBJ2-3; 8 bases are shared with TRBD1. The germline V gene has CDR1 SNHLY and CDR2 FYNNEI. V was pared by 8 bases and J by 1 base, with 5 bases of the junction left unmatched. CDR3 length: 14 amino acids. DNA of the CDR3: TGTGCCAGCCGGACAGGGAGTCGCACAGATACGCAGTATTTT. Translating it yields CASRTGSRTDTQYF.

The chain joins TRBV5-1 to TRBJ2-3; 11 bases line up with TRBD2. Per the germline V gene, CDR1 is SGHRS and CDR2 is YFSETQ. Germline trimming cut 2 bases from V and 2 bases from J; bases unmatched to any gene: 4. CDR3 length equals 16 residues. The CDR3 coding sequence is TGCGCCAGCAGCTTATTAGCGGGAGGGTTCACAGATACGCAGTATTTT. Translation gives CASSLLAGGFTDTQYF.

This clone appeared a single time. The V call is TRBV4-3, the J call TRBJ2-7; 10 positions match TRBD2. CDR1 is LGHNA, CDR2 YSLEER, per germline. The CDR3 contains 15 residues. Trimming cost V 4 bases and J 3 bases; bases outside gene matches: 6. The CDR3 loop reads CASSRVLAGSYEQYF. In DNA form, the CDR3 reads TGCGCCAGCAGCCGAGTACTAGCGGGGAGCTACGAGCAGTACTTC.

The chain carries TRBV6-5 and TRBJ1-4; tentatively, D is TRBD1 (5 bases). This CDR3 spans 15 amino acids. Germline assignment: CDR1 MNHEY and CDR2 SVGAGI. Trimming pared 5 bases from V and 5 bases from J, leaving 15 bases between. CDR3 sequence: CASSLSTGVNEKLFF. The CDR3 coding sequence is TGTGCCAGCAGTCTTTCAACGGGGGTAAATGAAAAACTGTTTTTT.

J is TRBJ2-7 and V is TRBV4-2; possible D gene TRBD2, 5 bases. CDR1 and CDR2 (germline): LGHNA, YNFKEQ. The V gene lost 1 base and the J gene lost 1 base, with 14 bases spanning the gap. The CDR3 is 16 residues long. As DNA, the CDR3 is TGTGCCAGCAGCCAAGTCCCGTTGACTATATCCTACGAGCAGTACTTC. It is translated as CASSQVPLTISYEQYF.

The CDR3 loop reads CASSPGQGALGANVLTF. The CDR3 DNA reads as TGTGCCAGCAGCCCCGGACAGGGGGCGCTTGGGGCCAACGTCCTGACTTTC. The gene calls are TRBV5-8 and TRBJ2-6; 11 bases are shared with TRBD1. The CDR3 extends over 17 amino acids. V lost 4 bases to trimming and J lost 3 bases; unmatched junction nucleotides: 6. The germline V gene has CDR1 SGHTS and CDR2 YDEGEE.

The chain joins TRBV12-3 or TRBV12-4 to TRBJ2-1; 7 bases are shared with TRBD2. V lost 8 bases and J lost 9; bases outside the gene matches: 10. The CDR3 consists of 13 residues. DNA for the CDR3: TGTGCCAGCGCCCTCGGGGGGACGCGTGAGCAGTTCTTC. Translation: CASALGGTREQFF.

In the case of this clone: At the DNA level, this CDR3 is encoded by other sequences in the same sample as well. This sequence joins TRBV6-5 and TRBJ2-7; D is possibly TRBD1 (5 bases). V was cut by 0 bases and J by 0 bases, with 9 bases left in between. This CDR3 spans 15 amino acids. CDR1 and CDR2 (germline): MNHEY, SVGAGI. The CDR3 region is CASSYSRGTSYEQYF. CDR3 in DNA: TGTGCCAGCAGTTACTCTAGGGGAACCTCCTACGAGCAGTACTTC.

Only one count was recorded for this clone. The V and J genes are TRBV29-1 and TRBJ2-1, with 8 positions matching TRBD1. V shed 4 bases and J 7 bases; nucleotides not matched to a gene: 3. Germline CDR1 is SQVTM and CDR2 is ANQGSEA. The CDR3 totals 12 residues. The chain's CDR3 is CSVGQGANEQFF. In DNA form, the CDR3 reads TGCAGCGTTGGTCAGGGGGCGAATGAGCAGTTCTTC.

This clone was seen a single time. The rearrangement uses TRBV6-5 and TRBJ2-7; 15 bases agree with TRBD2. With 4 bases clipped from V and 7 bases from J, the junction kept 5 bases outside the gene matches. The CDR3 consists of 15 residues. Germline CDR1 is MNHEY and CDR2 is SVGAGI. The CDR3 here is CASSLLGLAGGEQYF. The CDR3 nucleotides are TGTGCCAGCAGTTTGCTGGGACTAGCGGGAGGAGAGCAGTACTTC.

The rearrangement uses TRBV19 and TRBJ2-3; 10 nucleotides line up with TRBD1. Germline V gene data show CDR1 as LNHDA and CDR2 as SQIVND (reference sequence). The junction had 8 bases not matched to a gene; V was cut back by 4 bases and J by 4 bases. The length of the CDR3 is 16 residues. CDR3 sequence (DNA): TGTGCCAGTAGTACCCGACAGGGGGCGAGGGCAGATACGCAGTATTTT. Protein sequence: CASSTRQGARADTQYF.

CDR3 protein: CASSGQGLAKNIQYF. The CDR3 coding sequence is TGTGCCAGCAGTGGTCAGGGTCTAGCCAAAAACATTCAGTACTTC. The chain uses TRBV2 and TRBJ2-4, with a weak D call TRBD1 (5 bases). Trimming removed 4 bases from V and 0 bases from J, with 10 bases in between. The CDR3 totals 15 residues. Germline CDR1 reads SNHLY; CDR2 reads FYNNEI.

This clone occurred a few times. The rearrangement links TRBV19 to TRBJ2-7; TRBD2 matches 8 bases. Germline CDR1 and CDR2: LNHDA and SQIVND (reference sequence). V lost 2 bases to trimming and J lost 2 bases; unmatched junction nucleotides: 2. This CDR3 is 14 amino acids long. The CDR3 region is CASSIRTSTYEQYF. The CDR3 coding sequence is TGTGCCAGTAGTATACGGACTAGCACCTACGAGCAGTACTTC.

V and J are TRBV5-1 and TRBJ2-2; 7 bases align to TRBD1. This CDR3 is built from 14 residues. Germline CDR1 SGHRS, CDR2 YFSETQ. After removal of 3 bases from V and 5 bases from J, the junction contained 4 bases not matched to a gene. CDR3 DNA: TGCGCCAGCAGCTCCAGGACAGGTACCGGGGAGCTGTTTTTT. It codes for CASSSRTGTGELFF.

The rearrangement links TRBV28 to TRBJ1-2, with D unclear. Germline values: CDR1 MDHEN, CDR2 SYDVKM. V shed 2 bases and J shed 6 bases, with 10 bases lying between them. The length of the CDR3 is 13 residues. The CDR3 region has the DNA TGTGCCAGCAGTTTAGAGTTTGACAATGGCTACACCTTC. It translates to CASSLEFDNGYTF.

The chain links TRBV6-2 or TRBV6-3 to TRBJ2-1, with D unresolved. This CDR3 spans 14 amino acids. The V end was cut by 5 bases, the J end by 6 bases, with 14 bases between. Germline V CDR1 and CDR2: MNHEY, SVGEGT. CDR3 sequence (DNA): TGTGCCAGCAGTCCCCGATCGGGTCGCAATGAGCAGTTCTTC. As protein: CASSPRSGRNEQFF.

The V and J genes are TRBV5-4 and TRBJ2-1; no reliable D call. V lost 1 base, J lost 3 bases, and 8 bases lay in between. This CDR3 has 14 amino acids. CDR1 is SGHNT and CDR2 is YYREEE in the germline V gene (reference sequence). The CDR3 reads CASSLPGYYNEQFF. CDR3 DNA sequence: TGTGCCAGCAGCTTGCCCGGGTACTACAATGAGCAGTTCTTC.

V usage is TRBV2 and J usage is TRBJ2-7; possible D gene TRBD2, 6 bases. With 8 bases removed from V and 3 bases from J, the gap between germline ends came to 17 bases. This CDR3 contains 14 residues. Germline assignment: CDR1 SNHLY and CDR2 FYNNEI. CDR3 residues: CASRPGVGSYEQYF. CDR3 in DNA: TGTGCCAGCCGGCCGGGGGTAGGCAGCTACGAGCAGTACTTC.

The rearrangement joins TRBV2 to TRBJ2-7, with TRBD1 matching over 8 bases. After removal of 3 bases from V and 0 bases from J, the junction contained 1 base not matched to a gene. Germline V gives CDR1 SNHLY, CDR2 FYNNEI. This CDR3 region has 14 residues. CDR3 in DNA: TGTGCCAGCAGTGAGGGACAGGCCTCCTACGAGCAGTACTTC. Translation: CASSEGQASYEQYF.